Listed below are T cell receptor beta chains from one sample, sequenced in a study of blood T cell repertoires in COVID-19. This table comes from immunoSEQ multiplex PCR, and its TCRdb copy is limited to in-frame clones, with some not included. The table shows more than 65,000 clones, with 79% occurring only once. The sequenced sample consisted of peripheral blood. These receptors all stem from a woman aged 60-70 years with acute or convalescent COVID-19. The CDR3 runs from the conserved cysteine through the conserved F or W. The listing skips clone size in some rows; elsewhere it reads once, few, many or a size class.

clone size,J gene,V gene,CDR3 protein
few,TRBJ2-7,TRBV15,CATSRGTGTGVPYEQYF
.,TRBJ2-7,TRBV3-1/TRBV3-2,CASSFSGGKEQYF
.,TRBJ2-2,TRBV5-1,CASSSSGANTGELFF
.,TRBJ2-7,TRBV2,CASKMEVGEQYF
.,TRBJ2-3,TRBV10-3,CAISSSGGTDTQYF
.,TRBJ2-1,TRBV7-9,CASSFISDEQFF
.,TRBJ2-5,TRBV4-2,CASRHGQGETQYF
.,TRBJ2-5,TRBV6-5,CASNLATYQETQYF
.,TRBJ2-5,TRBV9,CASSGQSPEETQYF
few,TRBJ1-1,TRBV18,CASSPLGVASNTEAFF
.,TRBJ2-1,TRBV7-2,CASSFGMYNEQFF
.,TRBJ2-2,TRBV28,CASSWGGTGELFF
.,TRBJ1-1,TRBV7-3,CASSLRGQQNTEAFF
.,TRBJ2-5,TRBV5-6,CASSSYHVAGGSETQYF
.,TRBJ2-6,TRBV18,CASSPGQGSGANVLTF
.,TRBJ1-2,TRBV5-5,CASSSGQAAQYYGYTF
.,TRBJ2-6,TRBV19,CASSPTAPGQGTGANVLTF
.,TRBJ1-6,TRBV27,CATRRVVNSPLHF
.,TRBJ2-4,TRBV28,CASSRWTSGGVGNIQYF
.,TRBJ1-1,TRBV6-5,CASRRLTGGNTEAFF
.,TRBJ2-1,TRBV11-3,CASSPGTGRANEQFF
.,TRBJ1-5,TRBV7-6,CASSRQPAGQPQHF
.,TRBJ2-7,TRBV27,CASSPWSTPSYEQYF
once,TRBJ2-1,TRBV7-9,CASSLLGGARSNEQFF
.,TRBJ2-7,TRBV19,CASSHNQRAYEQYF
once,TRBJ1-2,TRBV7-3,CASTKMRDSPGGYTF